These 17 T cell receptor beta chains were sequenced from one sample in a study of shared clonotypes between healthy human individuals. Method: immunoSEQ multiplex PCR; TCRdb's copy keeps in-frame clones and lacks some. This sample carries more than 2 million clones, more than 90% of them seen once, and the ten largest clones take roughly 0.13%. The sequenced sample was naive CD4+ T cells sorted from blood. Subset reported: CD45RA+ positively selected. The receptors come from a young man in good health.

About this clone itself: The sample contains more than one DNA sequence encoding this CDR3. The chain joins TRBV28 to TRBJ2-7; a weak D match, TRBD2 (6 bases). The V end was cut by 6 bases, the J end by 2 bases, with 8 bases between. This CDR3 region has 12 residues. From germline, CDR1 is MDHEN and CDR2 SYDVKM. The CDR3 loop is CASRGGPYEQYF. DNA of the CDR3: TGTGCCAGCAGGGGAGGCCCCTACGAGCAGTACTTC.

This clone was seen a single time. The chain couples TRBV5-1 to TRBJ1-1; D call uncertain. The ends were cut back, 0 bases at V and 8 bases at J, with 14 bases in the middle. The germline gives CDR1 SGHRS, CDR2 YFSETQ. CDR3 length: 14 residues. CDR3: CASSLVALEREAFF. The CDR3 DNA sequence: TGCGCCAGCAGCTTGGTTGCCCTGGAGAGAGAAGCTTTCTTT.

This clone has a single count. The chain combines TRBV6-6 with TRBJ1-6; D might be TRBD1 (5 bases). The germline V gene has CDR1 MNHNY and CDR2 SVGAGI (reference sequence). The V end was cut by 3 bases, the J end by 7 bases, with 13 bases between. The length of the CDR3 is 15 residues. For the CDR3, the DNA is TGTGCCAGCAGTTATAGAGACAGCCTAAATTCACCCCTCCACTTT. The encoded protein is CASSYRDSLNSPLHF.

The chain combines TRBV30 with TRBJ1-4, with TRBD1 matching over 8 bases. The J segment lost 8 bases and the V segment lost 1 base, leaving 9 bases of the junction unmatched. Germline lookup yields CDR1 GTSNPN and CDR2 SVGIG (reference sequence). The CDR3 is 15 amino acids. The CDR3 DNA is TGTGCCTGGAGTGCCGGACAGGGAATTGTGGAAAAACTGTTTTTT. Encoded protein: CAWSAGQGIVEKLFF.

V usage is TRBV6-5 and J usage is TRBJ1-1; 8 nucleotides agree with TRBD1. CDR3 length: 13 amino acids. CDR1 is MNHEY and CDR2 is SVGAGI in the germline V gene. V lost 6 bases to trimming and J lost 10 bases; unmatched junction nucleotides: 10. The CDR3 sequence is CASSGQGKLRAFF. The CDR3 DNA follows: TGTGCCAGCAGCGGACAGGGCAAGTTACGAGCTTTCTTT.

The J gene is TRBJ2-3, the V gene TRBV7-9, with 11 bases fitting TRBD2. Trimming cost V 0 bases and J 3 bases; bases outside gene matches: 5. The length of the CDR3 is 17 residues. Germline CDR1 and CDR2: SEHNR and FQNEAQ (reference sequence). CDR3 DNA: TGTGCCAGCAGCTTAGCGAGGGCTAGCGGGAGGACAGATACGCAGTATTTT. Translating it yields CASSLARASGRTDTQYF.

With regard to this clone: Other DNA sequences of this sample code for an identical CDR3. The J gene is TRBJ2-4, the V gene TRBV30; D is possibly TRBD1 (5 bases). The CDR3 is 11 residues long. Trimming pared 4 bases from V and 4 bases from J, leaving 5 bases between. Germline assignment: CDR1 GTSNPN and CDR2 SVGIG (reference sequence). The chain's CDR3 is CAWTGKNIQYF. In DNA, the CDR3 is TGTGCCTGGACAGGGAAAAACATTCAGTACTTC.

The chain uses TRBV4-1 and TRBJ1-2, with D unclear. CDR1 MGHRA and CDR2 YSYEKL come from the germline V gene. V lost 0 bases and J lost 7, with 6 bases in between. This CDR3 region has 12 residues. The CDR3 DNA reads TGCGCCAGCAGCCAAGATGTAGGTGGCTACACCTTC. Translating gives CASSQDVGGYTF.

J is TRBJ2-1 and V is TRBV28; D perhaps matches TRBD2 (6 bases). The germline V gene encodes CDR1 MDHEN and CDR2 SYDVKM. V was shortened by 3 bases and J by 9 bases, with 15 bases between the two germline ends. The CDR3 sequence is 14 residues long. The CDR3 DNA follows: TGTGCCAGCAGTTTCCCCCAGGAGCGGGCTGAGCAGTTCTTC. The encoded protein is CASSFPQERAEQFF.

The chain employs TRBV5-8 and TRBJ2-7; 14 bases match TRBD2. Germline V gene data show CDR1 as SGHTS and CDR2 as YDEGEE. CDR3 size: 14 residues. V lost 5 bases to trimming and J lost 6 bases; unmatched junction nucleotides: 4. The CDR3 protein is CASRRLAGGLEQYF. The CDR3 bases are TGTGCCAGCAGACGACTAGCGGGAGGGCTCGAGCAGTACTTC.

This rearrangement joins TRBV5-4 to TRBJ2-3; D uncertain. V lost 0 bases and J 1 base, leaving 18 bases between the germline ends. This CDR3 is 18 amino acids long. Germline CDR1 SGHNT, CDR2 YYREEE (reference sequence). The CDR3 region has the DNA TGTGCCAGCAGCTTGGCACAATCGACCGTACCAGGCACAGATACGCAGTATTTT. It is translated as CASSLAQSTVPGTDTQYF. The full variable domain, completed using reference TRBV5-4 and TRBJ2-3, is ETGVTQSPTHLIKTRGQQVTLRCSSQSGHNTVSWYQQALGQGPQFIFQYYREEENGRGNFPPRFSGLQFPNYSSELNVNALELDDSALYLCASSLAQSTVPGTDTQYFGPGTRLTVL.

The chain carries TRBV12-5 and TRBJ2-3; D gene ambiguous. The CDR3 extends over 14 amino acids. The V end was cut by 2 bases, the J end by 1 base, with 7 bases between. The germline V gene has CDR1 LGHNT and CDR2 FRNRAP. Written as DNA, the CDR3 is TGTGCTAGTGGTTTGCAGTACCGCACAGATACGCAGTATTTT. The encoded protein is CASGLQYRTDTQYF.

The rearrangement uses TRBV4-2 and TRBJ2-7; 10 bases are a match to TRBD2. The CDR3 consists of 14 residues. After removal of 4 bases from V and 7 bases from J, the junction contained 7 bases not matched to a gene. Germline CDR1 LGHNA, CDR2 YNFKEQ. The CDR3 DNA sequence: TGTGCCAGCAGCCTAAAGAGCGGGGGGGCGGAGCAGTACTTC. Translated: CASSLKSGGAEQYF.

The chain carries TRBV28 and TRBJ1-5; D perhaps matches TRBD1 (6 bases). The CDR3 length is 15 residues. In germline, CDR1 is MDHEN, CDR2 SYDVKM. Trimming removed 8 bases from V and 6 bases from J, with 20 bases in between. The CDR3 loop is CASLSPDRRSQPQHF. CDR3 in DNA: TGTGCCAGCCTTTCACCGGACAGACGATCTCAGCCCCAGCATTTT. The complete variable domain, with remaining parts taken from reference TRBV28 and TRBJ1-5, reads DVKVTQSSRYLVKRTGEKVFLECVQDMDHENMFWYRQDPGLGLRLIYFSYDVKMKEKGDIPEGYSVSREKKERFSLILESASTNQTSMYLCASLSPDRRSQPQHFGDGTRLSIL.

There are a few counts of this clone. In the same sample, other DNA sequences code for this CDR3. The V gene is TRBV5-1, the J gene TRBJ1-1; D is possibly TRBD1 (6 bases). Germline CDR1 is SGHRS and CDR2 is YFSETQ. CDR3 length: 13 amino acids. Deletions cut 4 bases from V and 1 base from J, with 8 bases between. CDR3 bases: TGCGCCAGCAGCCCGACAGGGAACACTGAAGCTTTCTTT. This gives the protein CASSPTGNTEAFF.

Here the CDR3 DNA reads TGTGCCATCAGTGCCGCTACAGGGGGACGCTACGAGCAGTACTTC. This sequence encodes CAISAATGGRYEQYF. This chain uses TRBV10-3 with TRBJ2-7; 8 positions match TRBD1. The CDR3 covers 15 residues. V trimming: 4 bases; J trimming: 3 bases; junction bases outside the gene matches: 8. Per the germline V gene, CDR1 is ENHRY and CDR2 is SYGVKD.

V and J are TRBV27 and TRBJ1-2, with D possibly matching TRBD1 (6 bases). Per germline, CDR1 MNHEY and CDR2 SMNVEV (reference sequence). CDR3 length equals 14 residues. With 3 bases removed from V and 8 bases from J, the gap between germline ends came to 16 bases. CDR3: CASSFSDRLQGYTF. CDR3 bases: TGTGCCAGCAGTTTTTCCGACAGGCTACAGGGCTACACCTTC.